This T cell receptor (beta chain) is from a study of T cell responses to AZD1222 COVID-19 vaccine. This CDR3 is 15 amino acids long. Germline CDR1 and CDR2: KGHSH and LQKENI. V shed 6 bases and J 6 bases; nucleotides not matched to a gene: 11. In regard to this clone: The target antigen is unknown.

Assay used: immunoSEQ multiplex PCR; TCRdb lists only in-frame clones, some missing. This table holds 200,000 or so clones, approximately 94% found once. Study-wide findings and caveats: Most donors were white British and more were female, and clonal diversity was possibly underestimated.

This receptor was identified in an adult who received the AZD1222 COVID-19 vaccine. The chain recombines TRBV18 with TRBJ1-1, with TRBD1 identical over 9 bases. Sample: peripheral blood, taken 28 days after the second AZD1222 dose. The DNA for the CDR3 is TGTGCCAGCTCGCCGGGGACAGGGACTTCTGCTGAAGCTTTCTTT. Encoded protein: CASSPGTGTSAEAFF.